The entry below describes one T cell receptor (beta chain). The data derive from a study of blood T cell repertoires in COVID-19. About the research overall: Acute and convalescent COVID-19 samples came from the United States, Italy and Spain. The analysed material was cDNA or gDNA that came from T cells, B-cell-depleted T cells, or PBMCs.

This CDR3 is 14 amino acids long. J lost 4 bases, V lost 4 bases, and 4 bases had no gene match. Germline V CDR1 and CDR2: SGHRS, YFSETQ. Per the authors' pipeline: The assay estimated nucleated cells by amplifying reference gene primers. The repertoire was sequenced with immunoSEQ multiplex PCR; TCRdb's copy has only in-frame clones and lacks some. V and J calls and clone size are given by that table; D and trimming were obtained from the DNA. Here the sample spans about 120,000 clones, 79% being singletons. The source of this sequence is an elderly woman with acute or convalescent COVID-19. The chain uses TRBV5-1 and TRBJ1-1; TRBD1 aligns across 10 bases. Sequenced sample: peripheral blood. The CDR3 protein is CASSIGQGVTEAFF. CDR3 nucleotide sequence: TGCGCCAGCAGCATCGGACAGGGGGTCACTGAAGCTTTCTTT.